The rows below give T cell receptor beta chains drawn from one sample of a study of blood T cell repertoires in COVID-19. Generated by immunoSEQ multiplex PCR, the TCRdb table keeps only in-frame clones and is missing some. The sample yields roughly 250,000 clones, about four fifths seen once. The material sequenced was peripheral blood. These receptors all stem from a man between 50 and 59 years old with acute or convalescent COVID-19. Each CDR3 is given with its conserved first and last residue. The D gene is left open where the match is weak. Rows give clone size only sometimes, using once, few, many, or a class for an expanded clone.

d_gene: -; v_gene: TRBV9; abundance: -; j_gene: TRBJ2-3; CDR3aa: CASSVDYTDTQYF; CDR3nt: TGTGCCAGCAGCGTCGACTACACAGATACGCAGTATTTT
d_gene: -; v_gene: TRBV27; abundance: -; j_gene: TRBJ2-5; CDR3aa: CASSLGPQETQYF; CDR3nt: TGTGCCAGCAGTTTAGGGCCGCAAGAGACCCAGTACTTC
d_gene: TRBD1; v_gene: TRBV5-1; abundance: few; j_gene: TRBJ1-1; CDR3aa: CASSPGQGDEAFF; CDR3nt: TGCGCCAGCAGCCCGGGACAGGGGGATGAAGCTTTCTTT
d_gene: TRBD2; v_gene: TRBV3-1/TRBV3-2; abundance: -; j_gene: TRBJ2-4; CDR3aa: CASSHHLAGQNIQYF; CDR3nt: TGTGCCAGCAGCCATCATCTAGCGGGTCAGAACATTCAGTACTTC
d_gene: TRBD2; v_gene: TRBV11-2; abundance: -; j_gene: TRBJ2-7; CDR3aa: CASSLTLAGGRYEQYF; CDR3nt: TGTGCCAGCAGCTTGACCTTAGCGGGGGGTAGATACGAGCAGTACTTC
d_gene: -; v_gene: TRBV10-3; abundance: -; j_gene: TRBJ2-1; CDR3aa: CAIQDYNEQFF; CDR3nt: TGTGCCATACAAGACTACAATGAGCAGTTCTTC
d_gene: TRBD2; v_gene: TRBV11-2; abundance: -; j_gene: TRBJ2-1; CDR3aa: CASSLNSGRDEQFF; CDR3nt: TGTGCCAGCAGTCTAAATAGCGGGAGGGATGAGCAGTTCTTC
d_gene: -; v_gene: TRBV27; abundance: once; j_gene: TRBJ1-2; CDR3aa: CASSLGRRNYGYTF; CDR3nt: TGTGCCAGCAGTTTGGGTCGGCGGAACTATGGCTACACCTTC
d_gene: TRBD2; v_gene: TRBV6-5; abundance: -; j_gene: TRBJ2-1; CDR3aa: CASPASGSHNEQFF; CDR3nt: TGTGCCAGTCCAGCTAGCGGGAGTCACAATGAGCAGTTCTTC
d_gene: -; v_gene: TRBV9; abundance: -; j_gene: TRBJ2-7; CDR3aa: CASSVGGSFTYEQYF; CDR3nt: TGTGCCAGCAGCGTAGGAGGAAGTTTTACCTACGAGCAGTACTTC
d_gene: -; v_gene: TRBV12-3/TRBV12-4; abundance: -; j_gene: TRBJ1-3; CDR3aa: CASSAGSGNTIYF; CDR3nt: TGTGCCAGCAGTGCAGGATCTGGAAACACCATATATTTT
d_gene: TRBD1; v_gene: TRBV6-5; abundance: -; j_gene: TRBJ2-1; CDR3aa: CASRPQGAGNEQFF; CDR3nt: TGTGCCAGCAGACCGCAGGGGGCGGGTAATGAGCAGTTCTTC
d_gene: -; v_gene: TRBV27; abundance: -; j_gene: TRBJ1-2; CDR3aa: CASSLGAEANYGYTF; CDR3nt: TGTGCCAGCAGTTTAGGGGCGGAAGCTAACTATGGCTACACCTTC
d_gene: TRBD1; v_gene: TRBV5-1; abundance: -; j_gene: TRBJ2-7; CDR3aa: CASSSRQGKEQYF; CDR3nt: TGCGCCAGCAGCTCCCGACAGGGAAAAGAGCAGTACTTC
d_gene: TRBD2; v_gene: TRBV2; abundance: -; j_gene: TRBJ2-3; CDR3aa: CASSVVAGAGDTQYF; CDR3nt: TGTGCCAGCAGTGTAGTAGCGGGAGCCGGGGATACGCAGTATTTT
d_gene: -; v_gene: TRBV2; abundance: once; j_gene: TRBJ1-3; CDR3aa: CASSAWGHPTQDTIYF; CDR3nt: TGTGCCAGCAGTGCTTGGGGACACCCAACTCAGGACACCATATATTTT
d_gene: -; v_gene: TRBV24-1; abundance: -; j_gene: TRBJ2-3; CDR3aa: CATSDPRRGGDTQYF; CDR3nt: TGTGCCACCAGTGATCCCCGACGTGGAGGAGATACGCAGTATTTT
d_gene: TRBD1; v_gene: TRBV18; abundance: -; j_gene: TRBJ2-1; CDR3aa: CASSPGQINEQFF; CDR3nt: TGTGCCAGCTCACCGGGACAGATTAATGAGCAGTTCTTC
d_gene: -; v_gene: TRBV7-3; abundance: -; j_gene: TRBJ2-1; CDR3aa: CASSPRGSYNEQFF; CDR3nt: TGTGCCAGCAGCCCAAGGGGCTCCTACAATGAGCAGTTCTTC
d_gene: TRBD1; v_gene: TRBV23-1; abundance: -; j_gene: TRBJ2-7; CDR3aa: CASSQRPGQLYEQYF; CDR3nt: TGCGCCAGCAGTCAAAGACCGGGACAGCTCTACGAGCAGTACTTC
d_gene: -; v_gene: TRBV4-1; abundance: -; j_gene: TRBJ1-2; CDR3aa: CASSLGQSSYGYTF; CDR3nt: TGCGCCAGCAGCCTAGGACAGTCGAGTTATGGCTACACCTTC
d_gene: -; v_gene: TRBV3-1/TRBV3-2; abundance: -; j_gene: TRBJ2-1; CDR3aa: CASSQTTNNEQFF; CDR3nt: TGTGCCAGCAGCCAGACTACCAACAATGAGCAGTTCTTC
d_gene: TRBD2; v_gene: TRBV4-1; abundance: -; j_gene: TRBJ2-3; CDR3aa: CASSRGLGDGDTQYF; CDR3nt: TGCGCCAGCAGCCGCGGACTAGGCGATGGGGATACGCAGTATTTT
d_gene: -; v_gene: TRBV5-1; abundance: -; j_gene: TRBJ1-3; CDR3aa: CASSLVPGAGNTIYF; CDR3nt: TGCGCCAGCAGCTTGGTGCCGGGGGCTGGAAACACCATATATTTT
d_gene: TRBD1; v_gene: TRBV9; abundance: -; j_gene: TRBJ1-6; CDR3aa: CASSAGQVPWNSPLHF; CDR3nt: TGTGCCAGCAGCGCCGGACAGGTCCCTTGGAATTCACCCCTCCACTTT
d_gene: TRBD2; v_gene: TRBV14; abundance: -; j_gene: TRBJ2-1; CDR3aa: CASSPEGGSPYNEQFF; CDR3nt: TGTGCCAGCAGCCCTGAGGGAGGGTCCCCCTACAATGAGCAGTTCTTC
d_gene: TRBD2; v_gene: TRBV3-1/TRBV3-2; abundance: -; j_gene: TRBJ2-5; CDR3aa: CASRAGGLETQYF; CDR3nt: TGTGCCAGCAGGGCGGGGGGGCTCGAGACCCAGTACTTC
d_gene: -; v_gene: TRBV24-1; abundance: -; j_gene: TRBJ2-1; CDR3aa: CATSDRREGGNEQFF; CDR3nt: TGTGCCACCAGTGATAGGAGGGAAGGAGGCAATGAGCAGTTCTTC
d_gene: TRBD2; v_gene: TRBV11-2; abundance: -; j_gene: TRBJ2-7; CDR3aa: CASSLASSGSSYEQYF; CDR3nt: TGTGCCAGCAGCTTAGCTTCTAGCGGGAGCTCCTACGAGCAGTACTTC
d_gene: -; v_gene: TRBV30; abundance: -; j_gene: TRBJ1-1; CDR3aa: CAWGSRANTEAFF; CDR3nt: TGTGCCTGGGGATCGCGGGCTAACACTGAAGCTTTCTTT
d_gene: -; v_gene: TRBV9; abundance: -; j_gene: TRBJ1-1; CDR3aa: CASSVGQVNTEAFF; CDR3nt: TGTGCCAGCAGCGTAGGACAGGTGAACACTGAAGCTTTCTTT
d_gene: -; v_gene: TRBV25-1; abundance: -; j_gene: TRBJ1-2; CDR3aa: CASSGQWGSLDGYTF; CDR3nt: TGTGCCAGCAGTGGACAGTGGGGCAGTCTGGATGGCTACACCTTC